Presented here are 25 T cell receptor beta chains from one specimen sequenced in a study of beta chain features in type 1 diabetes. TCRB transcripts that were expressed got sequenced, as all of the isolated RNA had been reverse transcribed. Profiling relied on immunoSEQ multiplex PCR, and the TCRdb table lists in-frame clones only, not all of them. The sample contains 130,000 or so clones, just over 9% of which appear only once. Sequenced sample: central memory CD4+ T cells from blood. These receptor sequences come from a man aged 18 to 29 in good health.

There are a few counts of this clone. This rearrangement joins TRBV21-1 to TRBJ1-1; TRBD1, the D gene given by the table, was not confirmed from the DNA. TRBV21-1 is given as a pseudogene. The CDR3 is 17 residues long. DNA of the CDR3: TGTGCCAGCAGCAAGGGAGGGGACAGGCGCCAGGGGACTGAAGCTTTCTTT. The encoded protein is CASSKGGDRRQGTEAFF.

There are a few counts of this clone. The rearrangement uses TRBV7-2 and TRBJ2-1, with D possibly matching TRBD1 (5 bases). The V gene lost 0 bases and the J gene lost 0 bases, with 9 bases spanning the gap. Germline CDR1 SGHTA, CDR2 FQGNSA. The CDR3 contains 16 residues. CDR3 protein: CASSLAGRLSYNEQFF. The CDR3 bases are TGTGCCAGCAGCTTAGCGGGGCGCCTCTCCTACAATGAGCAGTTCTTC. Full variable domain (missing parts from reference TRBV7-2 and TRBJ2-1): GAGVSQSPSNKVTEKGKDVELRCDPISGHTALYWYRQSLGQGLEFLIYFQGNSAPDKSGLPSDRFSAERTGGSVSTLTIQRTQQEDSAVYLCASSLAGRLSYNEQFFGPGTRLTVL.

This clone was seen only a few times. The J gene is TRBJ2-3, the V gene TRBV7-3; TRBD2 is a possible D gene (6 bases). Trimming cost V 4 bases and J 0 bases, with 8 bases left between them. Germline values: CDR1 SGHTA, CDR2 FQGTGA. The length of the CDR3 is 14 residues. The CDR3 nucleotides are TGTGCCAGCAGCTCAGGGACTAGCACAGATACGCAGTATTTT. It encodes CASSSGTSTDTQYF.

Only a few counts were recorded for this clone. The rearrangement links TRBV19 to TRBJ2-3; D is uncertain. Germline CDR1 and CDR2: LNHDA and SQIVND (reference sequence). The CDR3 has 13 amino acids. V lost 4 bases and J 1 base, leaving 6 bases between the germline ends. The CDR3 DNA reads TGTGCCAGTAGTAGATCAGGCACAGATACGCAGTATTTT. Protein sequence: CASSRSGTDTQYF.

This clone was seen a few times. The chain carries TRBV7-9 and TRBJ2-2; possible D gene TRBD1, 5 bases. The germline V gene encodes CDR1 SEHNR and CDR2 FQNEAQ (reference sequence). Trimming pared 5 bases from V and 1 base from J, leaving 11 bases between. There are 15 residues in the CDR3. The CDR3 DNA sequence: TGTGCCAGCAGCCCCGACAGCAGGAACACCGGGGAGCTGTTTTTT. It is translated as CASSPDSRNTGELFF.

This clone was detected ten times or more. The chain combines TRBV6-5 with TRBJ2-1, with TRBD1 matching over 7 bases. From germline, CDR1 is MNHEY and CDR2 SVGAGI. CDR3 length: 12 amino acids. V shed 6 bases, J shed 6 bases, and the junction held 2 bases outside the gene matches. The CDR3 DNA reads TGTGCCAGCAGGGGACAGATCAATGAGCAGTTCTTC. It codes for CASRGQINEQFF.

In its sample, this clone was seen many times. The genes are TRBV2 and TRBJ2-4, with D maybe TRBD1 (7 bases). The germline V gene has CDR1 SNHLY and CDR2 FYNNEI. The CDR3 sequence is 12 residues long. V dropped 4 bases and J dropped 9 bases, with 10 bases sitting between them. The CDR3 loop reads CASSVQGGIQYF. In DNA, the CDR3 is TGTGCCAGCAGTGTCCAGGGGGGCATTCAGTACTTC.

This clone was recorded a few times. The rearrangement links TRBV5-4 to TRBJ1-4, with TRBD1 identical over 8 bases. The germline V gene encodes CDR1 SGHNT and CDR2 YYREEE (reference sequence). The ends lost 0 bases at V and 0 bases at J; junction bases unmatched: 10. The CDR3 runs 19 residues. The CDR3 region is CASSLDRSGGRATNEKLFF. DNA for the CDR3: TGTGCCAGCAGCTTGGACCGGTCAGGGGGCCGTGCAACTAATGAAAAACTGTTTTTT.

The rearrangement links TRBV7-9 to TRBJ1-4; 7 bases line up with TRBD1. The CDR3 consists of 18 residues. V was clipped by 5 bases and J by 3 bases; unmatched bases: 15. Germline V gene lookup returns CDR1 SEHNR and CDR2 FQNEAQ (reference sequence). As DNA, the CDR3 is TGTGCCAGCAGCGCACAGGGGTGGGCCCATCCAGCTAATGAAAAACTGTTTTTT. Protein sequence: CASSAQGWAHPANEKLFF.

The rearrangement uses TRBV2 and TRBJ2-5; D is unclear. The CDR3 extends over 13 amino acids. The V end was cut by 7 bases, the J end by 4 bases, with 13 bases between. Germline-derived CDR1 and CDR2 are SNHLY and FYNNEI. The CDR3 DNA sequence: TGTGCCAGCACCGGGTATTCGGGAGAGACCCAGTACTTC. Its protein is CASTGYSGETQYF.

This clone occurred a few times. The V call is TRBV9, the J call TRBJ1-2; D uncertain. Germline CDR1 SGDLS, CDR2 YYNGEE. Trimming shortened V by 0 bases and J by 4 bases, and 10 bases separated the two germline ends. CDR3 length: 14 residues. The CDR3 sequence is CASSVGGELYGYTF. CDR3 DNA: TGTGCCAGCAGCGTAGGTGGGGAGCTCTATGGCTACACCTTC.

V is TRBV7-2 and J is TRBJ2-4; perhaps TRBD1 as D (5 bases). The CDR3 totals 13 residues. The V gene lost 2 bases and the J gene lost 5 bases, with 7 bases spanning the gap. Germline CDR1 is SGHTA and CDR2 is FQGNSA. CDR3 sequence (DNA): TGTGCCAGCAGCTTACCAGGGCAAAACATTCAGTACTTC. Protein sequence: CASSLPGQNIQYF. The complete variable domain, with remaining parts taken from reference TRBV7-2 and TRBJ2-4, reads GAGVSQSPSNKVTEKGKDVELRCDPISGHTALYWYRQSLGQGLEFLIYFQGNSAPDKSGLPSDRFSAERTGGSVSTLTIQRTQQEDSAVYLCASSLPGQNIQYFGAGTRLSVL.

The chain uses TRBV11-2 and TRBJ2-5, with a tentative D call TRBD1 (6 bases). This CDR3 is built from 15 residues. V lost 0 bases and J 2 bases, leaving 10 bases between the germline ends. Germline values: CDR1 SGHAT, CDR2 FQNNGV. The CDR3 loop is CASSLDHGQQETQYF. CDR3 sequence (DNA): TGTGCCAGCAGCTTAGACCATGGACAGCAAGAGACCCAGTACTTC.

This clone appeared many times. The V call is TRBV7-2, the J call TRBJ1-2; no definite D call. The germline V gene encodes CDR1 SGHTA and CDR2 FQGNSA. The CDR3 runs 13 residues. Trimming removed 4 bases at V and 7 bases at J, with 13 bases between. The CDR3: CASSWSVTGGYTF. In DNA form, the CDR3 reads TGTGCCAGCAGCTGGTCCGTCACGGGTGGCTACACCTTC.

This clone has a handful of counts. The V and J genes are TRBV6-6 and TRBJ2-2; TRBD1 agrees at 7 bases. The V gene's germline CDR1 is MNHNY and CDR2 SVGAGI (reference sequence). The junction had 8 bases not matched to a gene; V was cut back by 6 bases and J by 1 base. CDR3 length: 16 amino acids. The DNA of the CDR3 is TGTGCCAGCAGCGATCCGGGACAGAGGAACACCGGGGAGCTGTTTTTT. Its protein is CASSDPGQRNTGELFF.

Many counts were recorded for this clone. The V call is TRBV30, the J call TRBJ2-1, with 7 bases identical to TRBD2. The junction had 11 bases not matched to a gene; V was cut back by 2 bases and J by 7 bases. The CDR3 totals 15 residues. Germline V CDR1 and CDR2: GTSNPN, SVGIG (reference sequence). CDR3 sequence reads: CAWSRGGRKENEQFF. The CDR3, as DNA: TGTGCCTGGAGTCGCGGGGGAAGAAAGGAGAATGAGCAGTTCTTC.

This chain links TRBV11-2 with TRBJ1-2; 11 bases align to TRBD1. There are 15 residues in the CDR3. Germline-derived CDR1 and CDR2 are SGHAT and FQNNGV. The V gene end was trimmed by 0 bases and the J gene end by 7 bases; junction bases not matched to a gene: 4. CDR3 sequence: CASSLDGTGGRGYTF. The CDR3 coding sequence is TGTGCCAGCAGCTTAGATGGGACAGGGGGTCGTGGCTACACCTTC.

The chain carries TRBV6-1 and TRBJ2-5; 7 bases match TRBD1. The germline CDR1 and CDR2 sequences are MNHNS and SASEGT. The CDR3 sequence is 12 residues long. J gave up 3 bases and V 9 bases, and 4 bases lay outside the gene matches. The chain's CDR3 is CASHGQEETQYF. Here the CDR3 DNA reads TGTGCCAGTCATGGACAGGAAGAGACCCAGTACTTC.

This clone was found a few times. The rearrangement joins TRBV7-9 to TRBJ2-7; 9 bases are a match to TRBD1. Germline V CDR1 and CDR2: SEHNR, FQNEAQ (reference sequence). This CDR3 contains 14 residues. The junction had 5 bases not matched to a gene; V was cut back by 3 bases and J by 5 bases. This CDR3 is CASSLDRGGDEQYF. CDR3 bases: TGTGCCAGCAGCTTGGACAGGGGTGGCGACGAGCAGTACTTC.

CDR3 nucleotides: TGTGCCTGGAGTGTATTGGACAGTAATCAGCCCCAGCATTTT. It encodes CAWSVLDSNQPQHF. The V gene is TRBV30, the J gene TRBJ1-5, with a possible D match to TRBD1 (6 bases). The germline V and J ends were trimmed by 0 bases and 4 bases, with 10 bases remaining between them. Germline values: CDR1 GTSNPN, CDR2 SVGIG (reference sequence). The CDR3 sequence is 14 residues long. Full variable domain (rest looked up from reference TRBV30 and TRBJ1-5): SQTIHQWPATLVQPVGSPLSLECTVEGTSNPNLYWYRQAAGRGLQLLFYSVGIGQISSEVPQNLSASRPQDRQFILSSKKLLLSDSGFYLCAWSVLDSNQPQHFGDGTRLSIL.

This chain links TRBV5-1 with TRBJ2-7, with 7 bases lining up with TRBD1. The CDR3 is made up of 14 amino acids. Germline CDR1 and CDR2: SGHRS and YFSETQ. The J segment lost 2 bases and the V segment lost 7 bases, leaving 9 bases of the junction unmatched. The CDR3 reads CASGSYRGTYEQYF. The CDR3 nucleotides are TGCGCCAGCGGCAGTTACAGGGGAACCTACGAGCAGTACTTC.

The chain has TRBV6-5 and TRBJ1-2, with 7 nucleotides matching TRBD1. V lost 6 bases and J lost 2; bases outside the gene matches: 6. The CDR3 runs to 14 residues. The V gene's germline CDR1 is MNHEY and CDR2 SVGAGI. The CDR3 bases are TGTGCCAGCAGCAGGGGGGAGAGGAACTATGGCTACACCTTC. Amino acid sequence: CASSRGERNYGYTF.

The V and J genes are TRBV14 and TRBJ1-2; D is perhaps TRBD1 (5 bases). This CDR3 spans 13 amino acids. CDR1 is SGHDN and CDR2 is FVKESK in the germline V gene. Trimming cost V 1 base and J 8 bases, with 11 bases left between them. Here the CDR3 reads CASSQAGGDGYTF. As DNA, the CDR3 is TGTGCCAGCAGCCAAGCTGGGGGGGACGGCTACACCTTC. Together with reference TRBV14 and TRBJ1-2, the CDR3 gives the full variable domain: EAGVTQFPSHSVIEKGQTVTLRCDPISGHDNLYWYRRVMGKEIKFLLHFVKESKQDESGMPNNRFLAERTGGTYSTLKVQPAELEDSGVYFCASSQAGGDGYTFGSGTRLTVV.

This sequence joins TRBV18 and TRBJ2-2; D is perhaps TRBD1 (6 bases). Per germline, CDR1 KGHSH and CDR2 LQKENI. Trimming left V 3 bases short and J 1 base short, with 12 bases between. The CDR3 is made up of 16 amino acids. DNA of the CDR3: TGTGCCAGCTCACCGTTGGACAGTAAGAACACCGGGGAGCTGTTTTTT. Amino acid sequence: CASSPLDSKNTGELFF. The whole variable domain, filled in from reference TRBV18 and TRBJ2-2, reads NAGVMQNPRHLVRRRGQEARLRCSPMKGHSHVYWYRQLPEEGLKFMVYLQKENIIDESGMPKERFSAEFPKEGPSILRIQQVVRGDSAAYFCASSPLDSKNTGELFFGEGSRLTVL.

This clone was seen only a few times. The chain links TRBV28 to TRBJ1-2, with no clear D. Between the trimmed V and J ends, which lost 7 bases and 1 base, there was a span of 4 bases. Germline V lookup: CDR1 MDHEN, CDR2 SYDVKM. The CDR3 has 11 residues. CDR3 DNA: TGTGCCAGCACCAGTAACTATGGCTACACCTTC. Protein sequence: CASTSNYGYTF.